These 6 T cell receptor beta chains share one sample of origin, sequenced in a study of blood T cell repertoires in COVID-19. TCRdb's table, derived via immunoSEQ multiplex PCR, lists solely in-frame clones and lacks some. The table includes about 170,000 clones, 83% detected once. Specimen: peripheral blood. Receptor source: a woman over 75 with acute or convalescent COVID-19.

This chain links TRBV3-1 (or the pseudogene TRBV3-2) with TRBJ2-7; maybe TRBD2 (5 bases). Germline V gene sequence: CDR1 LGHDT, CDR2 YNNKEL (reference sequence). The CDR3 consists of 13 residues. V lost 1 base to trimming and J lost 4 bases, with 8 bases between them. The CDR3 bases are TGTGCCAGCAGCCAAGTACTAGGATACGAGCAGTACTTC. Protein sequence: CASSQVLGYEQYF.

This clone came up a few times. V usage is TRBV4-3 and J usage is TRBJ2-1, with unresolved D. V gave up 5 bases and J gave up 6 bases, with 20 bases separating them. Germline V gene lookup returns CDR1 LGHNA and CDR2 YSLEER. This CDR3 has 16 residues. The CDR3 DNA follows: TGCGCCAGCAGCTCAACAAGCCTAGTAGAAGCCAATGAGCAGTTCTTC. This encodes CASSSTSLVEANEQFF.

The chain combines TRBV10-3 with TRBJ1-1; 8 bases fit TRBD1. Germline CDR1 is ENHRY and CDR2 is SYGVKD. This CDR3 is 14 amino acids long. V dropped 7 bases and J dropped 1; count of bases not matched to a gene: 5. CDR3 region: CAITGGQANTEAFF. CDR3 bases: TGTGCCATCACCGGGGGACAGGCGAACACTGAAGCTTTCTTT.

V is TRBV3-1 (or the pseudogene TRBV3-2) and J is TRBJ1-2, with a possible D match to TRBD1 (6 bases). The CDR3 spans 12 residues. Germline V gene data show CDR1 as LGHDT and CDR2 as YNNKEL (reference sequence). The V and J ends lost 4 bases and 5 bases respectively, with 8 bases between them. The CDR3 protein is CASSLGQYGYTF. In DNA form, the CDR3 reads TGTGCCAGCAGCCTTGGACAGTATGGCTACACCTTC.

The V gene is TRBV27, the J gene TRBJ2-7; D not resolved. CDR3 length: 15 amino acids. Trimming removed 3 bases at V and 3 bases at J, with 15 bases between. The V gene's germline CDR1 is MNHEY and CDR2 SMNVEV (reference sequence). The CDR3 coding sequence is TGTGCCAGCAGTTTCGGTACTTCCATTCTCTACGAGCAGTACTTC. Protein product: CASSFGTSILYEQYF.

This clone appeared once. The rearrangement uses TRBV9 and TRBJ2-7, with 8 bases identical to TRBD2. Germline trimming cut 2 bases from V and 0 bases from J; bases unmatched to any gene: 4. This CDR3 has 15 amino acids. The germline CDR1 and CDR2 sequences are SGDLS and YYNGEE. The CDR3 reads CASSVGGTSSYEQYF. In DNA, the CDR3 is TGTGCCAGCAGCGTTGGCGGGACTAGCTCCTACGAGCAGTACTTC.